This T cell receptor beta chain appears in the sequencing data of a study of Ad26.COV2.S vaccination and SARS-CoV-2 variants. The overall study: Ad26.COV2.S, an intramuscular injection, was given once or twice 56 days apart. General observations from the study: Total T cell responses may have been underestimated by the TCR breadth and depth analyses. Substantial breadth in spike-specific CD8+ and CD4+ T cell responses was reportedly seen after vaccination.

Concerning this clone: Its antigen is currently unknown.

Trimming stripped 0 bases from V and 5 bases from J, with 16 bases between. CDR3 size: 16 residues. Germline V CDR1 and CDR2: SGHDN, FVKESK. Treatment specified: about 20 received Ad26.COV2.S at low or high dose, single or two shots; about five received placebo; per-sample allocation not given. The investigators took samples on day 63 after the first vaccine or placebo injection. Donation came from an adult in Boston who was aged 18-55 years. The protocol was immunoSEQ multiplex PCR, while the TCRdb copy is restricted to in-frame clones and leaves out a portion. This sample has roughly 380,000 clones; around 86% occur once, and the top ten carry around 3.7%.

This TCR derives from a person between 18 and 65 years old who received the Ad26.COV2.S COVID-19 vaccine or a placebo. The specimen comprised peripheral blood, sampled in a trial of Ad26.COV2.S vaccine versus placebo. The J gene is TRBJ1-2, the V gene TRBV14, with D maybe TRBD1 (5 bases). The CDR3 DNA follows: TGTGCCAGCAGCCAAGATAATCCTGGGGGTCGGTATGGCTACACCTTC. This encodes CASSQDNPGGRYGYTF.